This TCR beta chain comes out of a study of blood T cell repertoires in COVID-19. Study details: The study drew acute and convalescent COVID-19 samples from the United States, Italy and Spain. PBMCs, B-cell-depleted T cells, or T cells were the source of the cDNA or gDNA that made up the material.

Original processing methods: Amplification of reference gene primers was used by the study to estimate nucleated cell counts. TCRdb's table, derived via immunoSEQ multiplex PCR, lists solely in-frame clones and lacks some. V and J calls and clone size are copied from that table; D and trimming were computed from the DNA. In the table there are about 42,000 clones, 86% of which are singletons. This clone was observed once. V shed 4 bases and J shed 2 bases, with 14 bases lying between them. The CDR3 runs to 15 residues. Germline lookup yields CDR1 LGHDT and CDR2 YNNKEL (reference sequence). Sequencing input: peripheral blood. The rearrangement uses TRBV3-1 (or the pseudogene TRBV3-2) and TRBJ1-2, with no clear D. This TCR came from a man aged 65 to 79 with acute or convalescent COVID-19. In nucleotides, the CDR3 is TGTGCCAGCAGCCGGGCCCTCCCGGGGAACTATGGCTACACCTTC. It specifies CASSRALPGNYGYTF.